The 22 T cell receptor beta chains below come from one sample, sequenced in a study of Graves' ophthalmopathy and Graves' hyperthyroidism. Amplification of TCR beta CDR3 regions used RNA transcripts. First-round RT-PCR with HTBI primers preceded a second-round multiplex PCR. TCRdb re-called the multiplex PCR reads with MiXCR, one entry per CDR3 protein. The repertoire has roughly 480,000 distinct CDR3 sequences, approximately 15% of them found once; the top ten carry over 7.5%. Material: blood. The receptor source for this set is a woman aged 25-40 years with Graves' ophthalmopathy.

This clonotype has at least ten counts. The chain combines TRBV30 with TRBJ2-7, with D possibly called TRBD1 or TRBD2 (7 bases each). CDR3 length: 14 amino acids. Germline V gene data show CDR1 as GTSNPN and CDR2 as SVGIG (reference sequence). Trimming removed 5 bases from V and 3 bases from J, with 17 bases in between. CDR3 nucleotide sequence: TGTGCCTGGCAGAGGGGAGGGGGCGACTACGAGCAGTACTTC. Translation gives CAWQRGGGDYEQYF.

The V gene is TRBV7-9, the J gene TRBJ1-1; D is possibly TRBD1 (5 bases). Trimming removed 1 base from V and 5 bases from J, with 11 bases in between. The CDR3 is made up of 14 amino acids. Per the germline V gene, CDR1 is SEHNR and CDR2 is FQNEAQ (reference sequence). The CDR3 DNA sequence: TGTGCCAGCAGCTTAGAGGCCAGGGTTACTGAAGCTTTCTTT. It encodes CASSLEARVTEAFF.

This clonotype has at least ten counts. This chain joins TRBV14 and TRBJ1-2, with D perhaps TRBD1 (6 bases). The V gene's germline CDR1 is SGHDN and CDR2 FVKESK. This CDR3 contains 13 residues. V gave up 3 bases and J gave up 4 bases, with 9 bases separating them. The CDR3 DNA sequence: TGTGCCAGCAGCCATGGACAGATCTATGGCTACACCTTC. It translates to CASSHGQIYGYTF. The whole variable domain, remainder taken from reference TRBV14 and TRBJ1-2, is EAGVTQFPSHSVIEKGQTVTLRCDPISGHDNLYWYRRVMGKEIKFLLHFVKESKQDESGMPNNRFLAERTGGTYSTLKVQPAELEDSGVYFCASSHGQIYGYTFGSGTRLTVV.

The sample holds many counts of this clonotype. The chain uses TRBV28 and TRBJ2-7; D gene ambiguous. The CDR3 is 16 amino acids. Trimming cost V 5 bases and J 4 bases, with 21 bases left between them. In germline, CDR1 is MDHEN, CDR2 SYDVKM. The CDR3 bases are TGTGCCAGCAGTACCCACTCTCCACCAGTCGGGTACGAGCAGTACTTC. This encodes CASSTHSPPVGYEQYF.

The V and J genes are TRBV18 and TRBJ1-5; no clear D. The germline V gene encodes CDR1 KGHSH and CDR2 LQKENI. This CDR3 is built from 15 residues. The V end was cut by 0 bases, the J end by 2 bases, with 8 bases between. CDR3 nucleotide sequence: TGTGCCAGCTCACCACCCTCCGGGGGCAATCAGCCCCAGCATTTT. Translation gives CASSPPSGGNQPQHF.

This clonotype was detected a few times. The chain recombines TRBV18 with TRBJ2-5; possible D gene TRBD2, 7 bases. This CDR3 is 15 amino acids long. CDR1 KGHSH and CDR2 LQKENI come from the germline V gene. V dropped 4 bases and J dropped 4 bases, with 16 bases sitting between them. CDR3 coding DNA: TGTGCCAGCTCACTTGCGGGGGCCAGGGGAGAGACCCAGTACTTC. Its translation is CASSLAGARGETQYF.

In this sample, this clonotype turned up many times. V usage is TRBV7-3 and J usage is TRBJ1-6; 8 nucleotides agree with TRBD1. CDR3 size: 14 residues. Losses at the gene ends were 5 bases for V and 10 bases for J; bases not matched to a gene: 7. Germline V gene lookup returns CDR1 SGHTA and CDR2 FQGTGA. The CDR3 loop is CASSQTGVDSPLHF. The CDR3 DNA is TGTGCCAGCAGCCAGACAGGGGTCGACTCACCCCTCCACTTT.

The sample holds many counts of this clonotype. The gene calls are TRBV12-3 or TRBV12-4 and TRBJ1-5; D perhaps matches TRBD1 (5 bases). The CDR3 extends over 15 amino acids. Trimming left V 6 bases short and J 5 bases short, with 17 bases between. Here the CDR3 reads CASRLSGTPHQPQHF. Here the CDR3 DNA reads TGTGCCAGCAGACTCTCCGGGACGCCTCATCAGCCCCAGCATTTT.

This clonotype has ten or more counts. The chain recombines TRBV3-1 with TRBJ1-5, with TRBD1 matching 10 bases. The V segment lost 2 bases and the J segment 11 bases; nucleotides outside the gene matches: 6. The germline CDR1 and CDR2 sequences are LGHDT and YNNKEL (reference sequence). This CDR3 comprises 14 residues. The CDR3 DNA reads TGTGCCAGCAGCCAACCTGGACAGGGGGGAGCCCAGCATTTT. Protein: CASSQPGQGGAQHF.

This clonotype was counted many times. The chain combines TRBV27 with TRBJ2-7; 10 bases agree with TRBD2. The CDR3 has 20 residues. The J segment lost 6 bases and the V segment lost 3 bases, leaving 23 bases of the junction unmatched. Per the germline V gene, CDR1 is MNHEY and CDR2 is SMNVEV (reference sequence). The CDR3 nucleotides read TGTGCCAGCAGTTTCTCGCCCCCCGGGGATAGCGGGAGGCAAACGAGCGAGCAGTACTTC. Translated: CASSFSPPGDSGRQTSEQYF.

As concerns this clonotype: A clone one base away is much larger, so this may be a read error. J is TRBJ1-5 and V is TRBV2, with D hard to call. This CDR3 is built from 14 residues. Trimming stripped 0 bases from V and 3 bases from J, with 6 bases between. CDR1 and CDR2 from the germline V gene are SNHLY and FYNNEI. The CDR3 reads CASSEAQANQPQHF. The CDR3, as DNA: TGTGCCAGCAGTGAAGCACAAGCCAATCAGCCCCAGCATTTT.

This clonotype was seen many times. V is TRBV12-3 or TRBV12-4 and J is TRBJ2-7, with TRBD2 as a possible D gene (5 bases). The V end was cut by 8 bases, the J end by 5 bases, with 13 bases between. CDR3 length equals 12 residues. DNA of the CDR3: TGTGCCAGCTCCCGGGGTGGCGACGAGCAGTACTTC. Its protein is CASSRGGDEQYF.

This clonotype was counted between two and nine times. This CDR3 is CASGLARTGHGETQYF. CDR3 nucleotides: TGTGCTAGTGGTTTGGCCCGGACAGGGCATGGCGAGACCCAGTACTTC. The rearrangement uses TRBV12-5 and TRBJ2-5, with 8 bases aligning to TRBD1. With V trimmed by 1 base and J by 5 bases, 9 bases remained unmatched. Germline V gene sequence: CDR1 LGHNT, CDR2 FRNRAP. The CDR3 covers 16 residues.

This clonotype has just one count. Given a much more abundant clone one base away, this may be a read error. The chain has TRBV20-1 and TRBJ2-7, with 8 bases fitting TRBD2. Germline V gene lookup returns CDR1 DFQATT and CDR2 SNEGSKA (reference sequence). The length of the CDR3 is 13 residues. CDR3 region: CSSAGDSSYEEYF. The CDR3, as DNA: TGCAGCTCAGCGGGGGATAGCTCCTACGAGGAGTACTTC.

The CDR3 here is CASSQDHGQNQPQHF. The DNA for the CDR3 is TGTGCCAGCAGCCAAGATCACGGACAGAATCAGCCCCAGCATTTT. The J gene is TRBJ1-5, the V gene TRBV3-1; tentative D call: TRBD1 (6 bases). This CDR3 contains 15 residues. V was shortened by 0 bases and J by 4 bases, with 10 bases between the two germline ends. From germline, CDR1 is LGHDT and CDR2 YNNKEL (reference sequence). The variable domain in full, completed from reference TRBV3-1 and TRBJ1-5, reads DTAVSQTPKYLVTQMGNDKSIKCEQNLGHDTMYWYKQDSKKFLKIMFSYNNKELIINETVPNRFSPKSPDKAHLNLHINSLELGDSAVYFCASSQDHGQNQPQHFGDGTRLSIL.

This chain joins TRBV10-3 and TRBJ2-7; no clear D gene. Germline V gene sequence: CDR1 ENHRY, CDR2 SYGVKD. The ends were cut back, 1 base at V and 3 bases at J, with 10 bases in the middle. This CDR3 contains 14 residues. CDR3 amino acids: CAISELAVVYEQYF. The CDR3 region has the DNA TGTGCCATCAGTGAGTTGGCAGTCGTCTACGAGCAGTACTTC.

In its sample, this clonotype was seen many times. The chain links TRBV6-5 to TRBJ1-2; no clear D. Trimming removed 2 bases at V and 4 bases at J, with 8 bases between. Germline V CDR1 and CDR2: MNHEY, SVGAGI. This CDR3 has 13 amino acids. CDR3 nucleotides: TGTGCCAGCAGTTACGGACCGCTCTATGGCTACACCTTC. Amino acids: CASSYGPLYGYTF.

The chain recombines TRBV2 with TRBJ2-2; 10 nucleotides match TRBD1. J was trimmed by 7 bases and V by 4 bases; bases with no gene match: 12. The CDR3 sequence is 17 residues long. Germline CDR1 and CDR2: SNHLY and FYNNEI. Here the CDR3 reads CASSAATGGPGHGELFF. The CDR3 DNA is TGTGCCAGCAGTGCTGCGACAGGGGGCCCAGGACACGGGGAGCTGTTTTTT. Combining the CDR3 with reference TRBV2 and TRBJ2-2 gives the whole variable domain EPEVTQTPSHQVTQMGQEVILRCVPISNHLYFYWYRQILGQKVEFLVSFYNNEISEKSEIFDDQFSVERPDGSNFTLKIRSTKLEDSAMYFCASSAATGGPGHGELFFGEGSRLTVL.

This clonotype was counted many times. This chain connects TRBV19 to TRBJ2-2; 7 bases line up with TRBD2. The CDR3 contains 16 residues. Germline V gene lookup returns CDR1 LNHDA and CDR2 SQIVND (reference sequence). The junction had 14 bases not matched to a gene; V was cut back by 8 bases and J by 5 bases. The CDR3 coding sequence is TGTGCCAGTCTAAGAGGGAGCGGGATTGGGACCGGGGAGCTGTTTTTT. As protein: CASLRGSGIGTGELFF.

This clonotype has ten or more counts. The rearrangement uses TRBV28 and TRBJ1-2, with 11 bases fitting TRBD1. The junction had 2 bases not matched to a gene; V was cut back by 1 base and J by 4 bases. This CDR3 region has 15 residues. Per the germline V gene, CDR1 is MDHEN and CDR2 is SYDVKM. CDR3 nucleotides: TGTGCCAGCAGTTTATATGGGACAGGGGGCTATGGCTACACCTTC. Its translation is CASSLYGTGGYGYTF.

This clonotype has at least ten counts. This chain uses TRBV29-1 with TRBJ2-7, with D perhaps TRBD2 (7 bases). Germline CDR1 reads SQVTM; CDR2 reads ANQGSEA. This CDR3 region has 13 residues. The V end was cut by 4 bases, the J end by 4 bases, with 14 bases between. DNA for the CDR3: TGCAGCGTTGCGAGGGGGAGGGGTTACGAGCAGTACTTC. It is translated as CSVARGRGYEQYF.

This clonotype has at least ten counts. J is TRBJ1-1 and V is TRBV11-3, with D possibly being TRBD1 (6 bases). The CDR3 is made up of 14 amino acids. Germline V gene sequence: CDR1 SGHNT, CDR2 YENEEA. Trimming removed 5 bases at V and 3 bases at J, with 13 bases between. Here the CDR3 reads CASSKGHADTEAFF. The DNA for the CDR3 is TGTGCCAGCAGCAAGGGACATGCGGACACTGAAGCTTTCTTT.